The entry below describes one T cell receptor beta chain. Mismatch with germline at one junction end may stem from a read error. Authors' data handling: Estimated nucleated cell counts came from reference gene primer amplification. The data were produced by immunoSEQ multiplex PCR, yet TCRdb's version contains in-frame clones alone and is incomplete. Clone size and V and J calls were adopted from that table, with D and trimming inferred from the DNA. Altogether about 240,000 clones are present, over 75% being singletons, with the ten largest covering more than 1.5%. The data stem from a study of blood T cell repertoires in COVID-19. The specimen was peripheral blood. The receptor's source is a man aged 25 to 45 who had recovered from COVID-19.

CDR3 in DNA: TGCGCCAGCAGTCAAGATAGGGTCGGGAAAGGAAACACCATATATTTT. It translates to CASSQDRVGKGNTIYF. The rearrangement links TRBV4-1 to TRBJ1-3; D gene uncertain. CDR1 is MGHRA, CDR2 YSYEKL, per germline. The CDR3 totals 16 residues.